The T cell receptor beta chain under discussion was sequenced for a study of blood T cell repertoires in COVID-19. Across the study: Sites across the United States, Italy and Spain contributed samples from acute and convalescent COVID-19.

Generated by immunoSEQ multiplex PCR, the TCRdb table keeps only in-frame clones and is missing some. The sample includes some 87,000 clones, around 86% seen only once; the top ten take roughly 3.5%. The receptor's source is a woman in her seventies with acute or convalescent COVID-19. The sample comprised peripheral blood.

Written as DNA, the CDR3 is TGTGCCAGCAGCATGCAGCGGGACTACGAGCAGTACGTC. Protein: CASSMQRDYEQYV. The rearrangement uses TRBV7-9 and TRBJ2-7, with TRBD2 matching over 7 bases. The V segment lost 5 bases and the J segment 3 bases; nucleotides outside the gene matches: 4. CDR3 size: 13 residues. Germline-derived CDR1 and CDR2 are SEHNR and FQNEAQ (reference sequence).